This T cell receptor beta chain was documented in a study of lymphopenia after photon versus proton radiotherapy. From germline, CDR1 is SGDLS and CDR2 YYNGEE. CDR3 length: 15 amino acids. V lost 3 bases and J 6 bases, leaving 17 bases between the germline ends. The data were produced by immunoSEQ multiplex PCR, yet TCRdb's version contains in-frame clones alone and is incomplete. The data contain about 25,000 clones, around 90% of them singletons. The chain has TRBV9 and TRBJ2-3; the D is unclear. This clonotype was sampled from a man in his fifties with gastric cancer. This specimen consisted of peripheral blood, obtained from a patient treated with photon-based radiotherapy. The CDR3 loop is CASSGDNAKWDTQYF. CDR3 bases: TGTGCCAGCAGCGGAGACAACGCGAAGTGGGATACGCAGTATTTT.